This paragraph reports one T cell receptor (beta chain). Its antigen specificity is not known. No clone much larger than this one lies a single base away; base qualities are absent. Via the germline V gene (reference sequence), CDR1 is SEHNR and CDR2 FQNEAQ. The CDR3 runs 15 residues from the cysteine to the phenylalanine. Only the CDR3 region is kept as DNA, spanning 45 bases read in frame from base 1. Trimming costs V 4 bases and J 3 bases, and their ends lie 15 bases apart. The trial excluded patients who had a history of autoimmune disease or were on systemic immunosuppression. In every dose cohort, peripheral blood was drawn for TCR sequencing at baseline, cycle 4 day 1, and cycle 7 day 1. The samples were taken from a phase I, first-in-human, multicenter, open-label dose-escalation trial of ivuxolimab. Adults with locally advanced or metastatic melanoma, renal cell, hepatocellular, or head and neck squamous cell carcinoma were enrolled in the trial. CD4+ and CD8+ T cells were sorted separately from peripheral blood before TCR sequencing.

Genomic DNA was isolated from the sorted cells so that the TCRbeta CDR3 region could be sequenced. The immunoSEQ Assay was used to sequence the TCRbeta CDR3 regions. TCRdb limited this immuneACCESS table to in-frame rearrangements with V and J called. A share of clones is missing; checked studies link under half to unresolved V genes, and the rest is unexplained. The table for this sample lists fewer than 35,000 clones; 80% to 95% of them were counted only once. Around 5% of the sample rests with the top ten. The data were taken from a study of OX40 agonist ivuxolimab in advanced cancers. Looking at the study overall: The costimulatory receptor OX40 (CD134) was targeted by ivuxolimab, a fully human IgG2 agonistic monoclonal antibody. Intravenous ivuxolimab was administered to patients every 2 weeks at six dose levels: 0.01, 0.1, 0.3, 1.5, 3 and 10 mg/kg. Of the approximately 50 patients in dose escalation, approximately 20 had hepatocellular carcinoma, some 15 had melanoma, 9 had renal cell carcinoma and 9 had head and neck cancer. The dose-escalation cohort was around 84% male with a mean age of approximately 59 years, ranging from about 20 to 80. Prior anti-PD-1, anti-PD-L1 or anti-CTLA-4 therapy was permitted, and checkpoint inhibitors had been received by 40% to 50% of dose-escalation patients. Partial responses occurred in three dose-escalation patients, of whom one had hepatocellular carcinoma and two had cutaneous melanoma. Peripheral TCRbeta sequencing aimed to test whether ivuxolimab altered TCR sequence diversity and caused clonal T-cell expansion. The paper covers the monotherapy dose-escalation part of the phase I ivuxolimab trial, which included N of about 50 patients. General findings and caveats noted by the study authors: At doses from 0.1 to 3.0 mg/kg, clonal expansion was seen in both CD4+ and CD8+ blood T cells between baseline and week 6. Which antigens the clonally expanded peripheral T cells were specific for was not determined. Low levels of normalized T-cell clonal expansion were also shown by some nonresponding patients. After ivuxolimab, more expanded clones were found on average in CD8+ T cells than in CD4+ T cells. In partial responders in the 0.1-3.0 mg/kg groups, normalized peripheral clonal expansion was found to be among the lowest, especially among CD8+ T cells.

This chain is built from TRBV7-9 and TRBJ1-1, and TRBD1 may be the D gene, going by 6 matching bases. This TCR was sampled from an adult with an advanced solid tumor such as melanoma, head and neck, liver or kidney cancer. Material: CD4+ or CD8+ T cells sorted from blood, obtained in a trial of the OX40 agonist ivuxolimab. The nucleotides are TGTGCCAGCAGCTCCCTAGGGGGGGAGGACACTGAAGCTTTCTTT. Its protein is CASSSLGGEDTEAFF.